This T cell receptor beta chain emerged from a study of OX40 agonist ivuxolimab in advanced cancers. Overall study context: Ivuxolimab, an antibody acting as an agonist of OX40 (CD134), was used to treat patients.

The CDR3 is 13 residues long. Trimming stripped 6 bases from V and 4 bases from J, with 13 bases between. Germline values: CDR1 MDHEN, CDR2 SYDVKM. TCRdb's copy holds only in-frame clones and misses some; the assay was immunoSEQ multiplex PCR. The sample contains more than 7,500 clones, 88% of which appear only once. The sequence derives from an adult with an advanced solid tumor such as melanoma, head and neck, liver or kidney cancer. Sequencing was performed on CD4+ or CD8+ T cells sorted from blood, taken in a trial of the OX40 agonist ivuxolimab. This chain connects TRBV28 to TRBJ2-7; D is perhaps TRBD1 (5 bases). The CDR3, as DNA: TGTGCCAGCAGCCTGACAGACCGGTACGAGCAGTACTTC. Protein sequence: CASSLTDRYEQYF.